One and the same sample provided the 30 T cell receptor beta chains below, sequenced in a study of T cells in Graves' hyperthyroidism and ophthalmopathy. Amplification targeted TCR beta CDR3 regions from RNA transcripts. Initially, a first-round RT-PCR of the TCR CDR3 employed the HTBI primer set. TCRdb processed the multiplex PCR reads anew with MiXCR; each CDR3 protein has one entry. The sample records fewer than 250,000 distinct CDR3 sequences, more than 20% being singletons. What was sequenced was blood. These receptors were obtained from a woman aged 35 to 49 with Graves' ophthalmopathy.

This clonotype occurred once. The chain employs TRBV28 and TRBJ1-1, with 8 bases lining up with TRBD1. The CDR3 is 15 residues long. The junction had 14 bases not matched to a gene; V was cut back by 7 bases and J by 7 bases. CDR1 is MDHEN and CDR2 is SYDVKM in the germline V gene. The CDR3 protein is CASTQGARGRDEAFF. The CDR3 coding sequence is TGTGCCAGCACCCAGGGGGCCCGAGGCCGTGATGAAGCTTTCTTT. Looking up the rest from reference TRBV28 and TRBJ1-1 gives the full variable domain: DVKVTQSSRYLVKRTGEKVFLECVQDMDHENMFWYRQDPGLGLRLIYFSYDVKMKEKGDIPEGYSVSREKKERFSLILESASTNQTSMYLCASTQGARGRDEAFFGQGTRLTVV.

The gene calls are TRBV11-2 and TRBJ1-5, with D perhaps matching TRBD1 (6 bases). Trimming stripped 0 bases from V and 3 bases from J, with 9 bases between. This CDR3 has 15 residues. Germline V gives CDR1 SGHAT, CDR2 FQNNGV. CDR3 loop: CASSLEDSPNQPQHF. CDR3 DNA: TGTGCCAGCAGCTTAGAGGACAGTCCCAATCAGCCCCAGCATTTT.

This clonotype came up many times. The genes are TRBV24-1 and TRBJ2-7; perhaps TRBD1 as D (6 bases). CDR1 and CDR2 from the germline V gene are KGHDR and SFDVKD. The CDR3 spans 12 residues. Trimming took off 12 bases at V and 5 bases at J, with 16 bases between the two ends. The CDR3 is CASSYHRDEQYF. CDR3 bases: TGTGCCTCGTCTTATCACAGGGACGAGCAGTACTTC.

This clonotype has ten or more counts. The rearrangement uses TRBV4-2 and TRBJ2-6, with 9 positions matching TRBD1. Looked up from germline, CDR1 is LGHNA and CDR2 is YNFKEQ. V trimming: 5 bases; J trimming: 0 bases; junction bases outside the gene matches: 5. The CDR3 runs to 17 residues. The CDR3 here is CASSTGGPYSGANVLTF. In nucleotides, the CDR3 is TGTGCCAGCAGCACAGGGGGCCCCTACTCTGGGGCCAACGTCCTGACTTTC.

This chain links TRBV28 with TRBJ2-2; D uncertain. Germline V gene lookup returns CDR1 MDHEN and CDR2 SYDVKM. Trimming shortened V by 5 bases and J by 13 bases, and 11 bases separated the two germline ends. This CDR3 comprises 11 residues. CDR3 residues: CASSDGVRLFF. The CDR3 DNA is TGTGCCAGCAGTGATGGAGTCCGGCTGTTTTTT.

On this clonotype itself: With a much larger clone just one base away, this may be a read error. This chain connects TRBV10-2 to TRBJ2-3; 7 nucleotides line up with TRBD1. The CDR3 runs 14 residues. Germline CDR1 and CDR2: WSHSY and SAAADI. The CDR3 DNA reads TGCGCCAGCAGTGAGTTACAGGGGACAGATACGCAGTGTTTT. This sequence encodes CASSELQGTDTQCF.

V gene TRBV6-2 or TRBV6-3 combines with J gene TRBJ1-2; weak D call: TRBD1 (5 bases). This CDR3 contains 15 residues. Germline V CDR1 and CDR2: MNHEY, SVGEGT. V was trimmed by 0 bases and J by 4 bases, leaving 12 bases between them. The DNA of the CDR3 is TGTGCCAGCAGTTACTCGGACACGCGGGGCTATGGCTACACCTTC. This encodes CASSYSDTRGYGYTF.

The chain is built from TRBV25-1 and TRBJ2-2; 8 bases fit TRBD1. Germline V gene data show CDR1 as MGHDK and CDR2 as SYGVNS. This CDR3 has 16 residues. V trimming: 4 bases; J trimming: 5 bases; junction bases outside the gene matches: 9. CDR3 amino acids: CASSATTGVGTGELFF. The CDR3 DNA reads as TGTGCCAGCAGTGCCACGACAGGGGTTGGGACCGGGGAGCTGTTTTTT. The full variable domain, its missing parts supplied by reference TRBV25-1 and TRBJ2-2, is EADIYQTPRYLVIGTGKKITLECSQTMGHDKMYWYQQDPGMELHLIHYSYGVNSTEKGDLSSESTVSRIRTEHFPLTLESARPSHTSQYLCASSATTGVGTGELFFGEGSRLTVL.

This chain joins TRBV6-1 and TRBJ2-5; D possibly corresponds to TRBD2 (5 bases). This CDR3 contains 13 residues. V gave up 7 bases and J gave up 3 bases, with 12 bases separating them. Germline V lookup: CDR1 MNHNS, CDR2 SASEGT. CDR3 nucleotides: TGTGCCAGCACTACGGGGTGGGAAGAGACCCAGTACTTC. Translation: CASTTGWEETQYF.

This clonotype was observed many times. The J gene is TRBJ2-7, the V gene TRBV7-2; D is possibly TRBD2 (7 bases). Germline V gene lookup returns CDR1 SGHTA and CDR2 FQGNSA. V was pared by 6 bases and J by 3 bases, with 21 bases between. The CDR3 is 16 amino acids. CDR3 DNA sequence: TGTGCCAGCAGGGAGGATGAGAGCGGGACAATCTACGAGCAGTACTTC. This translates into CASREDESGTIYEQYF.

The table lists this clonotype with many counts. The J gene is TRBJ1-6, the V gene TRBV5-1, with D perhaps matching TRBD1 (5 bases). The CDR3 consists of 12 residues. The germline V gene encodes CDR1 SGHRS and CDR2 YFSETQ. Trimming took 5 bases from V and 10 from J, leaving 10 bases between them. The CDR3 sequence: CASREGNSPLHF. In nucleotides, the CDR3 is TGCGCCAGCAGAGAGGGGAACTCACCCCTCCACTTT. Supplemented by reference TRBV5-1 and TRBJ1-6, the full variable domain reads KAGVTQTPRYLIKTRGQQVTLSCSPISGHRSVSWYQQTPGQGLQFLFEYFSETQRNKGNFPGRFSGRQFSNSRSEMNVSTLELGDSALYLCASREGNSPLHFGNGTRLTVT.

V usage is TRBV6-1 and J usage is TRBJ2-7; 8 bases match TRBD1. This CDR3 comprises 18 residues. With V trimmed by 2 bases and J by 2 bases, 14 bases remained unmatched. CDR1 is MNHNS and CDR2 is SASEGT in the germline V gene. The CDR3 spells CASSENRDRRALTYEQYF. CDR3 sequence (DNA): TGTGCCAGCAGTGAAAATCGGGACAGGAGAGCCTTGACCTACGAGCAGTACTTC.

This clonotype showed up many times. The chain employs TRBV28 and TRBJ2-7, with 11 bases that match TRBD1. Germline CDR1 MDHEN, CDR2 SYDVKM. Trimming cost V 6 bases and J 2 bases; bases outside gene matches: 6. The CDR3 contains 15 residues. The CDR3 spells CASSLGTGGTYEQYF. The CDR3 DNA is TGTGCCAGCAGCCTTGGGACAGGGGGAACCTACGAGCAGTACTTC.

This clonotype was seen repeatedly, ten times or more. V gene TRBV6-1 combines with J gene TRBJ2-2; TRBD2 is a possible D gene (5 bases). V lost 5 bases and J 2 bases, leaving 12 bases between the germline ends. Germline V gene data show CDR1 as MNHNS and CDR2 as SASEGT. CDR3 size: 15 residues. CDR3 coding DNA: TGTGCCAGCAGTCCCGACTATCGAAACACCGGGGAGCTGTTTTTT. This codes for CASSPDYRNTGELFF.

This chain links TRBV4-1 with TRBJ1-5; tentative D call: TRBD1 (5 bases). The CDR3 loop spans 17 amino acids. CDR1 is MGHRA and CDR2 is YSYEKL in the germline V gene. Trimming pared 0 bases from V and 2 bases from J, leaving 14 bases between. CDR3 residues: CASSQDPRGGGNQPQHF. The CDR3 DNA reads TGCGCCAGCAGCCAAGATCCCCGGGGAGGGGGCAATCAGCCCCAGCATTTT.

Only a few counts were recorded for this clonotype. This sequence may be a read error, since a much larger clone differs from it by one base. The genes are TRBV19 and TRBJ2-7; 9 nucleotides agree with TRBD1. The CDR3 extends over 14 amino acids. Germline values: CDR1 LNHDA, CDR2 SQIVND (reference sequence). Trimming at V came to 3 bases and at J to 3 bases, leaving 3 bases not matched to a gene. The CDR3 region is CASSIGTGLYEQYF. DNA of the CDR3: TGTGCCAGTAGTATCGGGACAGGGCTCTACGAGCAGTACTTC.

This clonotype was observed a few times. The CDR3 region is CASSTFGQGRTEAFF. The CDR3 DNA follows: TGTGCCAGCAGTACCTTCGGACAGGGGAGGACTGAAGCTTTCTTT. V and J are TRBV6-1 and TRBJ1-1; 9 bases are a match to TRBD1. CDR1 and CDR2 from the germline V gene are MNHNS and SASEGT. The V and J ends lost 5 bases and 5 bases, in that order; junction bases with no gene match: 9. CDR3 size: 15 residues.

In this sample, this clonotype turned up many times. This chain links TRBV30 with TRBJ1-1; D unclear. Deletions cut 1 base from V and 6 bases from J, with 12 bases between. CDR3 size: 13 residues. Germline V lookup: CDR1 GTSNPN, CDR2 SVGIG (reference sequence). The CDR3 loop reads CAWSEPAWPEAFF. The CDR3, as DNA: TGTGCCTGGAGTGAGCCTGCTTGGCCTGAAGCTTTCTTT.

The rearrangement uses TRBV7-8 and TRBJ1-2; maybe TRBD1 (5 bases). Germline V gene sequence: CDR1 SGHVS, CDR2 FQNEAQ. CDR3 size: 15 residues. Trimming removed 6 bases from V and 5 bases from J, with 19 bases in between. The CDR3 loop is CASRPGTSPRYGYTF. The CDR3 DNA follows: TGTGCCAGCAGACCAGGGACTTCCCCGAGGTATGGCTACACCTTC.

The chain recombines TRBV12-3 or TRBV12-4 with TRBJ1-3; no clear D. V lost 2 bases and J 4 bases, leaving 6 bases between the germline ends. The CDR3 covers 13 residues. This CDR3 is CASSLWWGNTIYF. CDR3 sequence (DNA): TGTGCCAGCAGTTTATGGTGGGGAAACACCATATATTTT.

The V call is TRBV6-5, the J call TRBJ1-5; 10 bases fit TRBD1. Per germline, CDR1 MNHEY and CDR2 SVGAGI. V shed 2 bases, J shed 4 bases, and the junction held 8 bases outside the gene matches. The CDR3 extends over 17 amino acids. The CDR3 bases are TGTGCCAGCAGTTACCCCACGGGACAGGGGTTTAATCAGCCCCAGCATTTT. This encodes CASSYPTGQGFNQPQHF.

In its sample, this clonotype was seen many times. This chain links TRBV18 with TRBJ2-6; D perhaps matches TRBD1 (6 bases). Trimming took 2 bases from V and 0 from J, leaving 14 bases between them. Germline values: CDR1 KGHSH, CDR2 LQKENI. The CDR3 loop spans 18 amino acids. This CDR3 reads CASSPARGHDSGANVLTF. In DNA form, the CDR3 reads TGTGCCAGCTCACCAGCCAGGGGCCACGACTCTGGGGCCAACGTCCTGACTTTC. Using reference TRBV18 and TRBJ2-6 for the parts outside the CDR3, the full variable domain is NAGVMQNPRHLVRRRGQEARLRCSPMKGHSHVYWYRQLPEEGLKFMVYLQKENIIDESGMPKERFSAEFPKEGPSILRIQQVVRGDSAAYFCASSPARGHDSGANVLTFGAGSRLTVL.

This clonotype was observed many times. J is TRBJ2-7 and V is TRBV20-1; D not certain. The V and J ends lost 3 bases and 2 bases respectively, with 17 bases between them. The CDR3 is 15 amino acids. Germline CDR1 is DFQATT and CDR2 is SNEGSKA (reference sequence). CDR3: CSASFLRLATYEQYF. The DNA of the CDR3 is TGCAGTGCTAGTTTCTTACGGTTGGCCACCTACGAGCAGTACTTC.

This rearrangement joins TRBV5-1 to TRBJ1-1, with TRBD1 as a possible D gene (6 bases). The V gene lost 2 bases and the J gene lost 1 base, with 12 bases spanning the gap. CDR1 is SGHRS and CDR2 is YFSETQ in the germline V gene. This CDR3 comprises 15 residues. CDR3 in amino acids: CASSLQQGPNTEAFF. Written as DNA, the CDR3 is TGCGCCAGCAGCTTACAACAGGGACCGAACACTGAAGCTTTCTTT.

This clonotype was seen repeatedly, ten times or more. The chain is built from TRBV6-1 and TRBJ1-2, with 9 positions matching TRBD1. The CDR3 runs to 15 residues. Germline CDR1 MNHNS, CDR2 SASEGT. The trim removed 3 bases at V and 6 bases at J, leaving 8 bases unmatched. CDR3 protein: CASSEGQGLRDGYTF. The DNA of the CDR3 is TGTGCCAGCAGTGAGGGACAGGGACTTAGGGATGGCTACACCTTC.

This clonotype has ten or more counts. This chain links TRBV2 with TRBJ1-5; D may be TRBD1 (5 bases). This CDR3 is built from 14 residues. V lost 5 bases, J lost 3 bases, and 11 bases lay in between. Germline lookup yields CDR1 SNHLY and CDR2 FYNNEI. The DNA of the CDR3 is TGTGCCAGCAGTTCCGACAGAAACAATCAGCCCCAGCATTTT. Amino acid sequence: CASSSDRNNQPQHF.

The V call is TRBV28, the J call TRBJ1-1; D remains unclear. CDR3 length equals 14 residues. The V end lost 6 bases, the J end lost 1 base, and 12 bases lay between the germline ends. Germline V lookup: CDR1 MDHEN, CDR2 SYDVKM. The CDR3 DNA reads as TGTGCCAGCAGGGAACGAGCGTGGAACACTGAAGCTTTCTTT. This translates into CASRERAWNTEAFF.

This clonotype was counted ten times or more. This chain uses TRBV4-2 with TRBJ1-2; D is perhaps TRBD1 (5 bases). This CDR3 spans 14 amino acids. Germline-derived CDR1 and CDR2 are LGHNA and YNFKEQ. V lost 0 bases, J lost 5 bases, and 10 bases lay in between. The CDR3 nucleotides are TGTGCCAGCAGCCAAGATCGGGGGTCATATGGCTACACCTTC. Amino acid sequence: CASSQDRGSYGYTF.

The sample holds many counts of this clonotype. The rearrangement links TRBV6-1 to TRBJ1-2, with TRBD1 identical over 9 bases. This CDR3 comprises 14 residues. The ends lost 4 bases at V and 4 bases at J; junction bases unmatched: 4. CDR1 is MNHNS, CDR2 SASEGT, per germline. In DNA form, the CDR3 reads TGTGCCAGCAGTGGAACAGGGGGCGGCTATGGCTACACCTTC. Translating it yields CASSGTGGGYGYTF.

Only a few counts were recorded for this clonotype. This chain connects TRBV7-2 to TRBJ2-2; 14 positions match TRBD2. This CDR3 comprises 18 residues. Per the germline V gene, CDR1 is SGHTA and CDR2 is FQGNSA. The V gene end was trimmed by 0 bases and the J gene end by 9 bases; junction bases not matched to a gene: 9. The DNA of the CDR3 is TGTGCCAGCAGCTTAGCGGCCGGGACTAGCGGGAGTAGTAGGGAGCTGTTTTTT. It codes for CASSLAAGTSGSSRELFF.